This T cell receptor beta chain was found in a study of early T cells in non-severe SARS-CoV-2 infection. At the level of the study: Sequenced material consisted of bulk RNA (from unsorted whole blood), and chains were unpaired.

This clonotype was seen a few times. Its antigen is undetermined. Findings of the study overall: The study's VDJdb matching favored anti-spike CD8 responses and missed private and CD4 specificities.

Attachment of unique molecular identifiers to individual cDNA molecules was performed. TCRdb re-analysed the 5' RACE reads in MiXCR, keeping a single row per CDR3 protein. The sample lists more than 35,000 distinct CDR3 sequences, roughly 4.5% seen once, with roughly 17% in the top ten. The length of the CDR3 is 14 residues. The V end was cut by 3 bases, the J end by 7 bases, with 15 bases between. Germline V gives CDR1 SGHAT, CDR2 FQNNGV. Sequences were obtained from whole blood. This chain joins TRBV11-2 and TRBJ2-5, with D unresolved. This clonotype originated in an adult who was a healthcare worker with PCR-confirmed SARS-CoV-2 infection or an uninfected control (not recorded which). CDR3 protein: CASSFGGEEVTQYF. The CDR3 nucleotides read TGTGCCAGCAGCTTTGGCGGCGAAGAGGTGACCCAGTACTTC.